This T cell receptor beta chain was documented in a study of cytomegalovirus exposure and HLA in healthy donors. 13 Jbeta primers and 60 Vbeta primers were used for the PCR. Sequencing used immunoSEQ multiplex PCR; TCRdb keeps in-frame clones, though not all of them. The table has 90,000 to 120,000 clones, about four fifths seen once. The CDR3 has 14 residues. The V and J ends lost 2 bases and 4 bases, in that order; junction bases with no gene match: 3. CDR1 is MGHRA, CDR2 YSYEKL, per germline. The sequence came from a man aged 25-45 years in good health and CMV-seropositive. Sequenced material: PBMCs. This chain connects TRBV4-1 to TRBJ2-7, with 9 nucleotides matching TRBD2. The CDR3, as DNA: TGCGCCAGCAGCCAACTAGCGGGGAGATACGAGCAGTACTTC. It codes for CASSQLAGRYEQYF.